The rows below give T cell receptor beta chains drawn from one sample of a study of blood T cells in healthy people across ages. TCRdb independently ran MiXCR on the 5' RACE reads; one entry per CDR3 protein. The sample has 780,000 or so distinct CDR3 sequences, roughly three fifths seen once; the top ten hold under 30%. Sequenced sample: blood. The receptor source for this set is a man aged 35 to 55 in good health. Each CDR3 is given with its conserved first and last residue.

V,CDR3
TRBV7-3,CASSRGGLAGDSSYNEQFF
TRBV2,CASSGTGRSYEQYF
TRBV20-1,CSASPGGSGANVLTF
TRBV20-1,CSATNREDSPLHF
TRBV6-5,CASSYSLVPLANYGYTF
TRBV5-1,CASGGSLPQETQYF
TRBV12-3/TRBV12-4,CASRSLQGHNEQFF
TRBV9,CASSVLDYPDTQYF
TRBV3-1,CASSQDGTYQETQFF
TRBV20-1,CSAKGQAYEAFF
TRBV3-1,CASSQLGDGYTF
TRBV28,CASKTGTGREQYF
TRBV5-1,CASSVEQGRHGYTF
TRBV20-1,CSATPGGRYEQYF
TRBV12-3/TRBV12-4,CASSLMGRSPLHF
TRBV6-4,CASSDWGGNEQYF